This TCR beta chain was documented in a study of graft-versus-host responses after intestinal transplantation (dated by TCRdb to the early 2020s). Broadly, across the study: The transplants that recipients received were multivisceral, liver-intestinal, or isolated intestinal. Samples from a few later patients were sequenced in-house on an Illumina MiSeq with MiXCR processing rather than by the commercial service. To identify alloreactive clones, pre-transplant mixed lymphocyte reaction products were sequenced and then compared with unstimulated pre-transplant donor and recipient T cells. After intestinal transplantation, graft-versus-host and host-versus-graft alloreactive T cell clones were followed in the graft, circulation and bone marrow using bulk TCR-beta CDR3 sequencing. Donor T cell macrochimerism was defined as a peak of at least 4% donor T cells among recipient peripheral blood mononuclear cells. All recipients received anti-thymocyte globulin induction followed by maintenance tacrolimus and steroids for around three years. Of the 20 to 30 intestinal transplant recipients enrolled in the cohort, one of whom was a retransplant, a few patients without pretransplant specimens were excluded.

The CDR3 sequence holds 14 residues, the cysteine and phenylalanine included. The sequence is cut down to CDR3 DNA, 42 bases in frame from base 1. CDR1 and CDR2, per the germline V gene, are MDHEN and SYDVKM. Between the V and J ends, shortened by 2 bases and 0 bases respectively, the junction contains 5 bases. Libraries came from the immunoSEQ multiplex PCR assay. For most patients, genomic DNA was isolated using the Qiagen DNeasy Blood and Tissue Kit and was shipped frozen to Adaptive Biotechnologies for TCR sequencing. For most patients, high-throughput TCR-beta CDR3 sequencing of genomic DNA was performed by Adaptive Biotechnologies. As for the authors' bioinformatics: Adaptive's ImmunoSEQ software was the source of the TCR sequencing data for 15 to 20 patients, while a few other patients were processed with MiXCR and VDJtools. To correct CD4 versus CD8 sorting errors, sequences present in both subsets at a frequency ratio below 5:1 were removed. Because the origin of CDR3 nucleotide sequences shared between donor and recipient could not be assigned, those sequences were removed. To be classed as alloreactive, a clone needed at least 2-fold expansion over unstimulated cells and a minimum CFSE-low frequency of 0.002% (template counts) or 0.001% (read counts). Clones were considered mappable if detected in sequenced pre-transplant spleen, lymph node, or MLR CFSE-low populations of the donor or recipient. Cumulative frequency of alloreactive clones was calculated as a percentage of all sequences weighted by copy number. Drawn from immuneACCESS, this table holds only the in-frame rearrangements with V and J called that TCRdb kept. Clones are partly lost; checked studies trace under half to an unresolved V gene and leave the rest unexplained. D and trimming come from the DNA, and the V and J calls and clone size come from that table. This sample lists some 120,000 clones; around nine tenths were detected once. Roughly 0.24% of the sample rests with the top ten.

What the time point label conveys for this sample: cells obtained before transplantation from donor or recipient. CD3+CD4+ and CD3+CD8+ populations were FACS-sorted from unstimulated pre-transplant donor and recipient cells taken from spleen or lymph nodes. Comment on this clone: This receptor's antigen is unknown. No clone much larger than this one lies a single base away; base qualities are absent.

Study-wide findings and limitations: High GvH to HvG T cell clonal ratios were observed in the allografts of patients with donor T cell macrochimerism. The conclusions were limited by the relatively low number and heterogeneity of the intestinal transplant patients. Early after transplant, peak levels of circulating GvH clones were associated with declines in HvG clones. GvH clones were detected in recipient bone marrow, and some appeared earlier in ileal mucosa or blood, consistent with an intestinal mucosal origin.

The chain employs TRBV28 and TRBJ1-5; the D gene remains uncertain. Sequencing used unstimulated CD4+ T cells sorted from spleen or lymph node cells, obtained before transplant. The receptor was derived from a human donor who was the organ donor for an intestinal transplant. The DNA reads as follows: TGTGCCAGCAGTTTACGCCATAGCAATCAGCCCCAGCATTTT. Protein translation: CASSLRHSNQPQHF.